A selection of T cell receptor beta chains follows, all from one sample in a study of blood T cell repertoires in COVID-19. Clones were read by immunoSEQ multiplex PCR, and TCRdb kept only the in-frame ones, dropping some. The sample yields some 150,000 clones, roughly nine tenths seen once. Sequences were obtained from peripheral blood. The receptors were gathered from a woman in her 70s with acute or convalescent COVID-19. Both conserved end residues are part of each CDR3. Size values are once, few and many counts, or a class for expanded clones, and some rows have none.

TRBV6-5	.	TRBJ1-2	CASSYRAGQTLYGYTF
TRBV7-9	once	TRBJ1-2	CASSPQEKANYGYTF
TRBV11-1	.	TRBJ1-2	CASSTRGLGYTF
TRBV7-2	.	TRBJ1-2	CASSQKQGNYGYTF
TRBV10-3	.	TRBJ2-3	CAISDVAGGLDTQYF
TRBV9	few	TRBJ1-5	CASSSGGWEVNQPQHF
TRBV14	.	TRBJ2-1	CASSFLMGAGGNNEQFF
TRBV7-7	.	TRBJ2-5	CASSLSRGGGGETQYF
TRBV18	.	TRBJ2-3	CASSPPSGGAFYDTQYF
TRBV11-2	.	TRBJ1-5	CASSLTERDQPQHF
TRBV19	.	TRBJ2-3	CASSTGTHTDTQYF
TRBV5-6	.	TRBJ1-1	CASSYWTDRMNTEAFF
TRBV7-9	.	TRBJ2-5	CASSFLGTSLGGETQYF
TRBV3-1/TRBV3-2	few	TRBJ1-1	CASSQEPLLREGGSPEAFF
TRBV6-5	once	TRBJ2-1	CASTLGQASYNEQFF
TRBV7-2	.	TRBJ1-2	CASSGQGVALGGADGYTF
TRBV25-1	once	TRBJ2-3	CASSELRAGASTDTQYF
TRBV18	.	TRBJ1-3	CASSPQGAEGNTIYF
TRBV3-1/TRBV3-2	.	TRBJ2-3	CASSKLAGDTQYF
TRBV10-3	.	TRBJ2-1	CAIDGTFGEGEQFF
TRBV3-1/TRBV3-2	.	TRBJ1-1	CASSIGQALGAFF
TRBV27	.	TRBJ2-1	CASSSSGAIYNEQFF
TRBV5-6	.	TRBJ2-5	CASSTTGAATQYF
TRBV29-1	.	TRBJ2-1	CSVEARYEQFF
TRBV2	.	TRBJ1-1	CATNLDRRVMNTEAFF
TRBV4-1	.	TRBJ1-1	CASSTGNTEAFF
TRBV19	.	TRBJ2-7	CASSISWDRASHEQYF
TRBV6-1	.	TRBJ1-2	CASSGKGATNYGYTF
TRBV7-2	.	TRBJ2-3	CASSLASGVGADTQYF
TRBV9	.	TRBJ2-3	CASSPPPPADTQYF
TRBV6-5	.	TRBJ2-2	CASSSGGLNTGELFF
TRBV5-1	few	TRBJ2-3	CASSKHGTGATDTQYF
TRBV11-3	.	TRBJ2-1	CASSRSGGAGNEQFF
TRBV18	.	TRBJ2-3	CASRRTGTTDTQYF
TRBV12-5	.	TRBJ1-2	CASGLAGTEGGYTF
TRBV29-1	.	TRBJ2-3	CSVRDRGLTDTQYF